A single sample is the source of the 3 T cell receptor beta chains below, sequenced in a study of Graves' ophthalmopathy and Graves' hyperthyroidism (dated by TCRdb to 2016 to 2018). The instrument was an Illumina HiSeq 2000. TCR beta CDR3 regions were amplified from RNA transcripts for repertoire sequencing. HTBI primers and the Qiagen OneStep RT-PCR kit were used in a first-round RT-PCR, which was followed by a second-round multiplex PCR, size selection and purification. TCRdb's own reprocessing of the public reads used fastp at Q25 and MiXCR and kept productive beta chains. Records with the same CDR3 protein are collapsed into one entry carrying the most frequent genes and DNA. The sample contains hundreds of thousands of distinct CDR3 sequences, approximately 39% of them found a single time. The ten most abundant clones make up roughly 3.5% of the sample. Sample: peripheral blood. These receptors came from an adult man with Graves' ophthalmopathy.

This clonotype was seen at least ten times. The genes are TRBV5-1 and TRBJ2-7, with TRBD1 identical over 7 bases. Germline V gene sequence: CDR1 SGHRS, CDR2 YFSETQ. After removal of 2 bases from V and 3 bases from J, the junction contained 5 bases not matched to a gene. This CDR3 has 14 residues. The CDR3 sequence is CASSFRDRVYEQYF. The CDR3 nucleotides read TGCGCCAGCAGCTTCCGTGACAGGGTCTACGAGCAGTACTTC. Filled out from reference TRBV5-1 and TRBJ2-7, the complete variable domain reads KAGVTQTPRYLIKTRGQQVTLSCSPISGHRSVSWYQQTPGQGLQFLFEYFSETQRNKGNFPGRFSGRQFSNSRSEMNVSTLELGDSALYLCASSFRDRVYEQYFGPGTRLTVT.

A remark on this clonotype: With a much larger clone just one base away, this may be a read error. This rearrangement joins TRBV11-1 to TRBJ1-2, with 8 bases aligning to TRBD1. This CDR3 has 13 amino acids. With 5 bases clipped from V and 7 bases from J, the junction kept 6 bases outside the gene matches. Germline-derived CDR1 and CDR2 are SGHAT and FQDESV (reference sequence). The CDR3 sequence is CASSPAGGGGYTF. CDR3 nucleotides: TGTGCCAGCAGCCCGGCAGGGGGCGGTGGCTACACCTTC.

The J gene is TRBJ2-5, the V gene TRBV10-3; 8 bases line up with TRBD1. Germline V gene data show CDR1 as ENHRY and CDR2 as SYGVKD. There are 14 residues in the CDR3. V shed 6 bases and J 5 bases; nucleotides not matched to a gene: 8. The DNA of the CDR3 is TGTGCCATCAGCACAGGGGGTCGGCGGGAGACCCAGTACTTC. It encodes CAISTGGRRETQYF.